This passage covers 24 T cell receptor beta chains from one sample sequenced in a study of T cell repertoires in cytomegalovirus infection (dated by TCRdb to the late 2010s). Reading the label with the study, this specimen's treatment or condition is: in vitro stimulation with specific CMV peptide epitopes to enrich CMV-specific T cells. No antigens are known for them. Sequencing instrument: Illumina HiSeq 1500. TCRdb passed the public sequencing reads through fastp at Q25 and MiXCR, retaining productive beta sequences. Records with the same CDR3 protein are collapsed into one entry carrying the most frequent genes and DNA. Recorded for this sample are some 320,000 distinct CDR3 sequences; approximately 32% of them occurred a single time. The biggest ten clones account for 15% to 25% of the sample. The sequenced sample was cultured PBMCs, obtained from culture after CMV antigen stimulation. The receptors were sampled from a human donor in good health (CMV status not recorded). Some clones in this sample may be carry-over from other donors' samples.

This clonotype was seen ten or more times. This chain connects TRBV7-3 to TRBJ2-1; 12 bases map to TRBD2. The J segment lost 7 bases and the V segment lost 2 bases, leaving 3 bases of the junction unmatched. This CDR3 spans 15 amino acids. Germline CDR1 reads SGHTA; CDR2 reads FQGTGA. As DNA, the CDR3 is TGTGCCAGCAGCTTACTAGCGGGGGGGAAAAATGAGCAGTTCTTC. Residues: CASSLLAGGKNEQFF.

V is TRBV18 and J is TRBJ2-1; 11 bases are a match to TRBD2. This CDR3 is 20 amino acids long. Germline V gene lookup returns CDR1 KGHSH and CDR2 LQKENI. J was trimmed by 0 bases and V by 0 bases; bases with no gene match: 10. The CDR3 region is CASSPPLGTSGSSSYNEQFF. DNA of the CDR3: TGTGCCAGCTCACCACCCCTTGGGACTAGCGGTTCTAGCTCCTACAATGAGCAGTTCTTC. Variable domain in full (rest from reference TRBV18 and TRBJ2-1): NAGVMQNPRHLVRRRGQEARLRCSPMKGHSHVYWYRQLPEEGLKFMVYLQKENIIDESGMPKERFSAEFPKEGPSILRIQQVVRGDSAAYFCASSPPLGTSGSSSYNEQFFGPGTRLTVL.

This clonotype occurred a few times. This chain connects TRBV7-6 to TRBJ1-2; D is perhaps TRBD1 (5 bases). From germline, CDR1 is SGHVS and CDR2 FNYEAQ. The CDR3 has 13 amino acids. Trimming stripped 5 bases from V and 8 bases from J, with 15 bases between. The CDR3 protein is CASSLQGLRGYTF. CDR3 DNA: TGTGCCAGCAGCCTGCAGGGATTAAGAGGCTACACCTTC.

This clonotype has a handful of counts. The chain links TRBV5-4 to TRBJ2-1; 9 positions agree with TRBD2. V shed 0 bases and J 0 bases; nucleotides not matched to a gene: 7. The CDR3 is 18 residues long. CDR1 SGHNT and CDR2 YYREEE come from the germline V gene (reference sequence). The DNA of the CDR3 is TGTGCCAGCAGCTTGGGGGCGGGAGGGCATAGCTCCTACAATGAGCAGTTCTTC. This translates into CASSLGAGGHSSYNEQFF.

The rearrangement joins TRBV2 to TRBJ1-1; D call uncertain. This CDR3 is 11 amino acids long. Germline V gene sequence: CDR1 SNHLY, CDR2 FYNNEI. Deletions cut 6 bases from V and 8 bases from J, with 10 bases between. CDR3 region: CASSPEREAFF. The DNA for the CDR3 is TGTGCCAGCAGCCCTGAAAGAGAAGCTTTCTTT.

The genes are TRBV5-6 and TRBJ1-2; 7 nucleotides align to TRBD1. V was clipped by 5 bases and J by 7 bases; unmatched bases: 8. The CDR3 runs 13 residues. Germline assignment: CDR1 SGHDT and CDR2 YYEEEE. The CDR3: CASSFYRGRGYTF. The CDR3 DNA reads TGTGCCAGCAGTTTCTACAGGGGTCGTGGCTACACCTTC. The complete variable domain, with remaining parts taken from reference TRBV5-6 and TRBJ1-2, reads DAGVTQSPTHLIKTRGQQVTLRCSPKSGHDTVSWYQQALGQGPQFIFQYYEEEERQRGNFPDRFSGHQFPNYSSELNVNALLLGDSALYLCASSFYRGRGYTFGSGTRLTVV.

The sample holds many counts of this clonotype. The V and J genes are TRBV9 and TRBJ2-3, with 7 bases matching TRBD1. Per the germline V gene, CDR1 is SGDLS and CDR2 is YYNGEE. This CDR3 has 15 amino acids. Trimming removed 3 bases from V and 4 bases from J; junction bases left unmatched: 8. The CDR3 sequence: CASSARGMGADTQYF. CDR3 sequence (DNA): TGTGCCAGCAGCGCCAGGGGGATGGGGGCAGATACGCAGTATTTT. Based on the CDR3 plus reference TRBV9 and TRBJ2-3, the full variable domain is DSGVTQTPKHLITATGQRVTLRCSPRSGDLSVYWYQQSLDQGLQFLIQYYNGEERAKGNILERFSAQQFPDLHSELNLSSLELGDSALYFCASSARGMGADTQYFGPGTRLTVL.

This clonotype turned up a few times. The chain is built from TRBV6-1 and TRBJ2-7, with TRBD1 matching over 8 bases. CDR1 MNHNS and CDR2 SASEGT come from the germline V gene. The CDR3 has 12 residues. Trimming took 3 bases from V and 5 from J; bases not matched to a gene: 0. This chain's CDR3 is CASSDRGHEQYF. In DNA form, the CDR3 reads TGTGCCAGCAGTGACAGGGGGCACGAGCAGTACTTC.

The chain carries TRBV28 and TRBJ1-5, with a possible D match to TRBD1 (6 bases). In germline, CDR1 is MDHEN, CDR2 SYDVKM. The CDR3 contains 15 residues. V dropped 6 bases and J dropped 0 bases, with 12 bases sitting between them. Here the CDR3 reads CASRMRGHSNQPQHF. CDR3 nucleotides: TGTGCCAGCAGGATGCGGGGGCATAGCAATCAGCCCCAGCATTTT.

This clonotype was observed a handful of times. The chain employs TRBV27 and TRBJ1-1; D unresolved. The germline V gene has CDR1 MNHEY and CDR2 SMNVEV (reference sequence). Trimming pared 0 bases from V and 5 bases from J, leaving 10 bases between. The CDR3 loop spans 14 amino acids. The DNA for the CDR3 is TGTGCCAGCAGTTTATCGGGTCAGGAGACTGAAGCTTTCTTT. It encodes CASSLSGQETEAFF.

This clonotype was picked up one time. Relative to the germline gene, one junction end is altered; a read error may explain this. J is TRBJ2-2 and V is TRBV7-6, with D perhaps TRBD2 (5 bases). Looked up from germline, CDR1 is SGHVS and CDR2 is FNYEAQ. The CDR3 has 12 amino acids. The CDR3 bases are TGTGCCAGCAGCTTGAACACCGGGGAGCCGTTTTTT. The encoded protein is CASSLNTGEPFF.

J is TRBJ1-2 and V is TRBV12-3 or TRBV12-4; D remains unclear. The CDR3 is made up of 14 amino acids. The V gene lost 1 base and the J gene lost 0 bases, with 6 bases spanning the gap. This CDR3 reads CASSLGRTNYGYTF. CDR3 sequence (DNA): TGTGCCAGCAGTTTAGGCAGGACTAACTATGGCTACACCTTC.

This clonotype is categorized as medium-sized. The chain carries TRBV7-6 and TRBJ2-1, with TRBD1 matching 7 bases. V was pared by 5 bases and J by 10 bases, with 11 bases of the junction left unmatched. The germline V gene has CDR1 SGHVS and CDR2 FNYEAQ. This CDR3 comprises 14 residues. CDR3: CASSQSGTALEQFF. Here the CDR3 DNA reads TGTGCCAGCAGCCAATCCGGGACAGCCTTAGAGCAGTTCTTC.

A few counts support this clonotype. The chain employs TRBV6-1 and TRBJ2-1, with D unresolved. The germline V and J ends were trimmed by 6 bases and 4 bases, with 13 bases remaining between them. The CDR3 is 14 residues long. The germline V gene has CDR1 MNHNS and CDR2 SASEGT. For the CDR3, the DNA is TGTGCCAGCAGGCACCGAGAATTATACAATGAGCAGTTCTTC. As protein: CASRHRELYNEQFF.

The genes are TRBV19 and TRBJ2-2; 7 positions match TRBD2. The germline V gene has CDR1 LNHDA and CDR2 SQIVND (reference sequence). The CDR3 covers 16 residues. Losses at the gene ends were 2 bases for V and 1 base for J; bases not matched to a gene: 4. In DNA form, the CDR3 reads TGTGCCAGTAGTATAATTCGCGGGAGGAACACCGGGGAGCTGTTTTTT. Translated: CASSIIRGRNTGELFF. The whole variable domain, remainder taken from reference TRBV19 and TRBJ2-2, is DGGITQSPKYLFRKEGQNVTLSCEQNLNHDAMYWYRQDPGQGLRLIYYSQIVNDFQKGDIAEGYSVSREKKESFPLTVTSAQKNPTAFYLCASSIIRGRNTGELFFGEGSRLTVL.

The sample holds many counts of this clonotype. The chain joins TRBV4-2 to TRBJ2-2; D unresolved. The CDR3 loop spans 15 amino acids. Per germline, CDR1 LGHNA and CDR2 YNFKEQ. Trimming pared 4 bases from V and 1 base from J, leaving 10 bases between. CDR3 sequence: CASSLQLLNTGELFF. Written as DNA, the CDR3 is TGTGCCAGCAGCCTACAACTCTTGAACACCGGGGAGCTGTTTTTT.

This clonotype was found a few times. J is TRBJ2-5 and V is TRBV4-2; 10 nucleotides align to TRBD2. The CDR3 consists of 16 residues. Germline loops: CDR1 LGHNA, CDR2 YNFKEQ. With V trimmed by 2 bases and J by 2 bases, 5 bases remained unmatched. CDR3 sequence reads: CASSQWTSGQQETQYF. DNA of the CDR3: TGTGCCAGCAGCCAATGGACTAGCGGACAACAAGAGACCCAGTACTTC.

This clonotype was seen a few times. The gene calls are TRBV6-5 and TRBJ1-2, with a possible D match to TRBD1 (6 bases). Looked up from germline, CDR1 is MNHEY and CDR2 is SVGAGI. V was trimmed by 2 bases and J by 8 bases, leaving 18 bases between them. The CDR3 is 15 amino acids. DNA of the CDR3: TGTGCCAGCAGTTACGGGGGCAGTACCGTTGACGGCTACACCTTC. This translates into CASSYGGSTVDGYTF.

This clonotype has at least ten counts. The chain couples TRBV7-3 to TRBJ2-5, with TRBD1 matching 8 bases. The CDR3 has 14 amino acids. Germline assignment: CDR1 SGHTA and CDR2 FQGTGA. With 6 bases clipped from V and 2 bases from J, the junction kept 5 bases outside the gene matches. The CDR3 nucleotides read TGTGCCAGCAGTCCGGACAGGGATCAAGAGACCCAGTACTTC. Its protein product is CASSPDRDQETQYF. Full variable domain (remainder filled in from reference TRBV7-3 and TRBJ2-5): GAGVSQTPSNKVTEKGKYVELRCDPISGHTALYWYRQSLGQGPEFLIYFQGTGAADDSGLPNDRFFAVRPEGSVSTLKIQRTERGDSAVYLCASSPDRDQETQYFGPGTRLLVL.

A word on this clonotype: Given a much more abundant clone one base away, this may be a read error. The genes are TRBV7-2 and TRBJ1-2; tentative D call: TRBD1 (6 bases). This CDR3 region has 16 residues. Germline lookup yields CDR1 SGHTA and CDR2 FQGNSA. The CDR3 DNA follows: TGTGCCAGCAGCCCGACGTGGACAGTCCTCTACTATAGCTACACCTTC. Residues: CASSPTWTVLYYSYTF.

V and J are TRBV12-3 or TRBV12-4 and TRBJ1-1; tentative D call: TRBD1 (5 bases). CDR3 size: 15 residues. With 2 bases removed from V and 1 base from J, the gap between germline ends came to 11 bases. The CDR3 bases are TGTGCCAGCAGTTTATATGGGGCAACGAACACTGAAGCTTTCTTT. Protein sequence: CASSLYGATNTEAFF.

This clonotype was detected only a few times. The chain carries TRBV11-2 and TRBJ2-2; a weak D match, TRBD1 (6 bases). The V and J ends lost 10 bases and 6 bases respectively, with 18 bases between them. CDR3 length: 14 residues. Germline V lookup: CDR1 SGHAT, CDR2 FQNNGV. The CDR3 DNA sequence: TGTGCCACCGAGCTCGGGACAACTGCCGGGGAGCTGTTTTTT. Its protein is CATELGTTAGELFF.

This clonotype was detected only a few times. The CDR3 reads CASSSSGTGSIASGNTIYF. The CDR3 bases are TGTGCCAGCAGTTCCTCCGGGACAGGGTCGATCGCCTCTGGAAACACCATATATTTT. The chain recombines TRBV12-3 or TRBV12-4 with TRBJ1-3; TRBD1 matches at 9 bases. The CDR3 length is 19 residues. V was pared by 4 bases and J by 0 bases, with 13 bases of the junction left unmatched.

The genes are TRBV7-6 and TRBJ2-1; 9 positions match TRBD1. The CDR3 is 17 residues long. Germline V CDR1 and CDR2: SGHVS, FNYEAQ. The trim removed 1 base at V and 4 bases at J, leaving 8 bases unmatched. In DNA form, the CDR3 reads TGTGCCAGCAGCTTAGGGTCCGGACAGGGGATATACAATGAGCAGTTCTTC. It translates to CASSLGSGQGIYNEQFF.